These 25 T cell receptor beta chains were all obtained from the same sample, sequenced in a study of blood T cell repertoires in COVID-19. Generated by immunoSEQ multiplex PCR, the TCRdb table keeps only in-frame clones and is missing some. The table lists hundreds of thousands of clones, approximately 91% of them singletons. Sequences were obtained from peripheral blood. All receptors derive from a woman aged 45-60 years with COVID-19, enrolled during active disease.

V and J are TRBV5-1 and TRBJ1-6; TRBD1 might be the D (5 bases). V was clipped by 7 bases and J by 8 bases, with 13 bases between them. Looked up from germline, CDR1 is SGHRS and CDR2 is YFSETQ. This CDR3 is 13 amino acids long. The CDR3 region has the DNA TGCGCCAGCGGCGAGGGACTCGATTCACCCCTCCACTTT. The encoded protein is CASGEGLDSPLHF.

V is TRBV2 and J is TRBJ2-7; TRBD1 might be the D (6 bases). V dropped 3 bases and J dropped 5 bases, with 11 bases sitting between them. The length of the CDR3 is 13 residues. Looked up from germline, CDR1 is SNHLY and CDR2 is FYNNEI. CDR3 sequence reads: CASSEQRGNEQYF. The CDR3 DNA reads as TGTGCCAGCAGTGAGCAAAGGGGGAACGAGCAGTACTTC.

The chain has TRBV3-1 (or the pseudogene TRBV3-2) and TRBJ2-7; TRBD1 matches at 7 bases. J was trimmed by 7 bases and V by 4 bases; bases with no gene match: 10. Germline loops: CDR1 LGHDT, CDR2 YNNKEL (reference sequence). The CDR3 covers 14 residues. The chain's CDR3 is CASSLTGAGREQYF. Here the CDR3 DNA reads TGTGCCAGCAGCCTCACAGGGGCAGGTCGGGAGCAGTACTTC.

V is TRBV6-6 and J is TRBJ1-2; 8 nucleotides match TRBD1. After removal of 6 bases from V and 4 bases from J, the junction contained 4 bases not matched to a gene. Germline V lookup: CDR1 MNHNY, CDR2 SVGAGI (reference sequence). The CDR3 loop spans 13 amino acids. CDR3 in DNA: TGTGCCAGCAGGGACAGGGATCTCTATGGCTACACCTTC. Translating it yields CASRDRDLYGYTF.

The rearrangement links TRBV4-2 to TRBJ2-7, with D maybe TRBD1 (5 bases). Trimming took 3 bases from V and 8 from J, leaving 8 bases between them. CDR3 length: 11 residues. In germline, CDR1 is LGHNA, CDR2 YNFKEQ. The CDR3 coding sequence is TGTGCCAGCAGCCAGGGGCGTCAGCAGTACTTC. Encoded protein: CASSQGRQQYF.

V usage is TRBV5-1 and J usage is TRBJ1-6, with TRBD1 as a possible D gene (5 bases). Germline V lookup: CDR1 SGHRS, CDR2 YFSETQ. Trimming took off 0 bases at V and 14 bases at J, with 18 bases between the two ends. This CDR3 comprises 15 residues. The CDR3 sequence is CASSLAGGGPATLHF. The CDR3 DNA reads TGCGCCAGCAGCTTGGCGGGGGGAGGCCCAGCCACCCTCCACTTT. The full variable domain, with the rest looked up from reference TRBV5-1 and TRBJ1-6, is KAGVTQTPRYLIKTRGQQVTLSCSPISGHRSVSWYQQTPGQGLQFLFEYFSETQRNKGNFPGRFSGRQFSNSRSEMNVSTLELGDSALYLCASSLAGGGPATLHFGNGTRLTVT.

This chain connects TRBV6-5 to TRBJ1-3, with D tentatively TRBD1 (5 bases). This CDR3 is built from 15 residues. Germline loops: CDR1 MNHEY, CDR2 SVGAGI. The V gene lost 6 bases and the J gene lost 0 bases, with 12 bases spanning the gap. The CDR3 DNA follows: TGTGCCAGCAGATCAACAGGCGCCTCTGGAAACACCATATATTTT. Its protein is CASRSTGASGNTIYF.

This sequence joins TRBV20-1 and TRBJ2-1; D gene uncertain. This CDR3 comprises 11 residues. Per germline, CDR1 DFQATT and CDR2 SNEGSKA (reference sequence). Trimming left V 6 bases short and J 9 bases short, with 12 bases between. DNA of the CDR3: TGCAGTGCGCCTTATCCCAGTGAGCAGTTCTTC. This encodes CSAPYPSEQFF.

The rearrangement links TRBV5-1 to TRBJ2-2, with D perhaps matching TRBD1 (5 bases). Per germline, CDR1 SGHRS and CDR2 YFSETQ. This CDR3 has 15 residues. V lost 1 base, J lost 7 bases, and 14 bases lay in between. In nucleotides, the CDR3 is TGCGCCAGCAGCTTGTCGCAGGGTAGAGGCGGGGAGCTGTTTTTT. Protein product: CASSLSQGRGGELFF.

The chain is built from TRBV2 and TRBJ1-1; 7 nucleotides align to TRBD1. CDR1 and CDR2 (germline): SNHLY, FYNNEI. After removal of 8 bases from V and 4 bases from J, the junction contained 7 bases not matched to a gene. The CDR3 loop spans 13 amino acids. In DNA, the CDR3 is TGTGCCAGCCAACAGGGGATGGGCACTGAAGCTTTCTTT. Translated, it gives CASQQGMGTEAFF.

DNA of the CDR3: TGTGCCAGCAGTTACTCGATCTCGAGGGGCTACACCTTC. This codes for CASSYSISRGYTF. The chain links TRBV6-5 to TRBJ1-2; D uncertain. The CDR3 consists of 13 residues. The V gene lost 0 bases and the J gene lost 8 bases, with 10 bases spanning the gap. The germline V gene has CDR1 MNHEY and CDR2 SVGAGI.

This chain connects TRBV2 to TRBJ2-1; TRBD2 matches 14 bases. The CDR3 runs 14 residues. V was clipped by 8 bases and J by 10 bases; unmatched bases: 7. Germline lookup yields CDR1 SNHLY and CDR2 FYNNEI. The CDR3 coding sequence is TGTGCCAGCCGTGGGACTAGCGGGGGAGAAGAGCAGTTCTTC. Translating it yields CASRGTSGGEEQFF.

This clone was picked up one time. The chain uses TRBV28 and TRBJ2-7; D might be TRBD1 (6 bases). Per germline, CDR1 MDHEN and CDR2 SYDVKM. The CDR3 spans 17 residues. Trimming pared 5 bases from V and 0 bases from J, leaving 20 bases between. The CDR3 region is CASSATQGSPNSYEQYF. In nucleotides, the CDR3 is TGTGCCAGCAGTGCAACACAGGGTTCTCCCAACTCCTACGAGCAGTACTTC.

The chain links TRBV28 to TRBJ1-1, with D possibly TRBD1 on 5 matching bases. The ends were cut back, 6 bases at V and 6 bases at J, with 17 bases in the middle. The germline V gene has CDR1 MDHEN and CDR2 SYDVKM. This CDR3 is 14 amino acids long. The CDR3 reads CASRLGGMGAEAFF. DNA for the CDR3: TGTGCCAGCAGGCTGGGAGGTATGGGGGCTGAAGCTTTCTTT.

CDR3 in DNA: TGTGCCAGCACACCGGGGACAGCGGCCTACGAGCAGTACTTC. Protein: CASTPGTAAYEQYF. This chain links TRBV3-1 (or the pseudogene TRBV3-2) with TRBJ2-7, with TRBD1 identical over 7 bases. V lost 7 bases to trimming and J lost 2 bases; unmatched junction nucleotides: 8. Germline assignment: CDR1 LGHDT and CDR2 YNNKEL (reference sequence). This CDR3 contains 14 residues.

The chain joins TRBV12-3 or TRBV12-4 to TRBJ1-5, with a tentative D call TRBD1 (6 bases). This CDR3 region has 13 residues. The V end lost 3 bases, the J end lost 5 bases, and 8 bases lay between the germline ends. The CDR3 sequence is CASSFKGDQPQHF. The CDR3 DNA is TGTGCCAGCAGTTTCAAGGGGGATCAGCCCCAGCATTTT.

The V gene is TRBV3-1 (or the pseudogene TRBV3-2), the J gene TRBJ1-1; the match to TRBD1 covers 9 bases. V shed 1 base and J 5 bases; nucleotides not matched to a gene: 2. Germline CDR1 and CDR2: LGHDT and YNNKEL (reference sequence). The CDR3 extends over 14 amino acids. The CDR3 DNA is TGTGCCAGCAGCCAAGGGACAGGGGAAACTGAAGCTTTCTTT. Protein: CASSQGTGETEAFF.

This clone was counted a few times. This rearrangement joins TRBV4-1 to TRBJ1-1; D gene uncertain. Per the germline V gene, CDR1 is MGHRA and CDR2 is YSYEKL. The ends were cut back, 3 bases at V and 2 bases at J, with 7 bases in the middle. The CDR3 has 13 amino acids. The CDR3 DNA follows: TGCGCCAGCAGCCAGAGGGCTAACACTGAAGCTTTCTTT. Translated: CASSQRANTEAFF.

The gene calls are TRBV11-3 and TRBJ2-7, with 10 bases that match TRBD2. This CDR3 comprises 14 residues. From germline, CDR1 is SGHNT and CDR2 YENEEA. V was clipped by 4 bases and J by 7 bases; unmatched bases: 7. The CDR3 here is CASSSSGGTGEQYF. In DNA, the CDR3 is TGTGCCAGCAGCTCTAGCGGGGGAACAGGTGAGCAGTACTTC.

The rearrangement links TRBV6-6 to TRBJ1-1, with 10 nucleotides matching TRBD1. This CDR3 has 15 residues. Looked up from germline, CDR1 is MNHNY and CDR2 is SVGAGI (reference sequence). V gave up 5 bases and J gave up 11 bases; unmatched junction bases: 14. The CDR3 DNA follows: TGTGCCAGCAGTCAACCGGGACAGGGGCCTCGAGATGCTTTCTTT. Amino acids: CASSQPGQGPRDAFF.

The V call is TRBV7-9, the J call TRBJ2-5; possible D gene TRBD2, 5 bases. Trimming stripped 5 bases from V and 5 bases from J, with 15 bases between. This CDR3 has 14 residues. Germline V gene lookup returns CDR1 SEHNR and CDR2 FQNEAQ (reference sequence). The CDR3 DNA follows: TGTGCCAGCAGCCTTCCACGGGGAGTCGAGACCCAGTACTTC. Protein sequence: CASSLPRGVETQYF.

The V and J genes are TRBV7-2 and TRBJ1-2; TRBD1 aligns across 8 bases. With V trimmed by 4 bases and J by 7 bases, 5 bases remained unmatched. In germline, CDR1 is SGHTA, CDR2 FQGNSA. The CDR3 runs 13 residues. The CDR3 sequence is CASSSGQGGGYTF. The CDR3 DNA reads TGTGCCAGCAGCTCCGGACAGGGAGGTGGCTACACCTTC.

The rearrangement links TRBV9 to TRBJ2-3; TRBD1 aligns across 8 bases. The CDR3 sequence is 15 residues long. CDR1 and CDR2 (germline): SGDLS, YYNGEE. V lost 0 bases and J lost 4; bases outside the gene matches: 4. CDR3 DNA sequence: TGTGCCAGCAGCGTAGCTCCGACAGGGGCAGATACGCAGTATTTT. Protein sequence: CASSVAPTGADTQYF.

V and J are TRBV6-4 and TRBJ1-3; D unclear. The germline V gene has CDR1 MRHNA and CDR2 SNTAGT. V was cut by 0 bases and J by 0 bases, with 24 bases left in between. CDR3 size: 21 residues. CDR3 sequence: CASSDSSPNPPTVDSGNTIYF. The CDR3 DNA sequence: TGTGCCAGCAGTGACTCCTCCCCCAATCCCCCCACGGTTGACTCTGGAAACACCATATATTTT.

The chain recombines TRBV27 with TRBJ1-2; D might be TRBD1 (5 bases). CDR3 length: 15 residues. Trimming cost V 2 bases and J 8 bases, with 18 bases left between them. CDR1 and CDR2 from the germline V gene are MNHEY and SMNVEV (reference sequence). The CDR3 here is CASSLDGRVQWGYTF. The CDR3 DNA follows: TGTGCCAGCAGTTTAGATGGCAGGGTGCAATGGGGCTACACCTTC.